This T cell receptor (beta chain) came from a study of cytomegalovirus exposure and HLA in healthy donors. Germline loops: CDR1 SGHTA, CDR2 FQGTGA. The CDR3 runs to 16 residues. Trimming at V came to 5 bases and at J to 4 bases, leaving 6 bases not matched to a gene. PCR used 60 Vbeta primers and 13 Jbeta primers. TCRdb's table, derived via immunoSEQ multiplex PCR, lists solely in-frame clones and lacks some. Of approximately 140,000 clones listed, about three quarters were seen once; the top ten hold 1.8%. The sample taken for sequencing was PBMCs. This TCR was sampled from a man aged 35-49 years in good health and CMV-seronegative. This chain links TRBV7-3 with TRBJ2-3; 13 bases are shared with TRBD2. The CDR3 DNA reads TGTGCCAGCAGCCCAACTAGCGGGGGGGCCCCAGATACGCAGTATTTT. Residues: CASSPTSGGAPDTQYF.